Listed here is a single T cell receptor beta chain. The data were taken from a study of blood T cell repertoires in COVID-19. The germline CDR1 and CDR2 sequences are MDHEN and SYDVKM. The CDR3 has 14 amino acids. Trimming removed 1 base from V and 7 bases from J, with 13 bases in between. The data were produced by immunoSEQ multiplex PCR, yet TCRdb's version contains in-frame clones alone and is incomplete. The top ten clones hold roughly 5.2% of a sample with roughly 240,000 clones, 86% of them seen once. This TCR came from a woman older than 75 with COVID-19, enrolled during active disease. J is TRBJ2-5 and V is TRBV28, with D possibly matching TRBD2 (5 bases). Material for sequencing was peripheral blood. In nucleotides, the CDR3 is TGTGCCAGCAGTTTATACGCCGGGATGGGGACCCAGTACTTC. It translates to CASSLYAGMGTQYF.